The rows below give T cell receptor beta chains drawn from one sample of a study of cytomegalovirus exposure and HLA in healthy donors. Sequenced by immunoSEQ multiplex PCR; TCRdb stores in-frame clones only, minus some. The sample lists roughly 130,000 clones, about 62% occurring once. Material for sequencing was PBMCs. The receptors come from a woman between 40 and 50 years old in good health and CMV-seropositive. Each CDR3 is given with its conserved first and last residue. Each record gives: clone size, V gene, J gene, D gene, CDR3 DNA, CDR3 protein. D genes are given only for firm matches. Clone sizes are given selectively: once, few, many, or a class where the clone is expanded.

size: -
V: TRBV7-9
J: TRBJ2-7
D: TRBD1
DNA: TGTGCCAGCAGCCCGGGCGGGCAGGGGGACAAGCAGTACTTC
CDR3: CASSPGGQGDKQYF

size: -
V: TRBV5-1
J: TRBJ2-3
D: TRBD1
DNA: TGCGCCAGCAGCCCCTCCCGACAGGGCAGAGATACGCAGTATTTT
CDR3: CASSPSRQGRDTQYF

size: -
V: TRBV11-2
J: TRBJ1-2
D: -
DNA: TGTGCCAGCAGCTTAGGTGGGGCAGGGGATGGCTACACCTTC
CDR3: CASSLGGAGDGYTF

size: -
V: TRBV4-2
J: TRBJ2-2
D: -
DNA: TGTGCCAGCACTCCAACCGTAACAAACACCGGGGAGCTGTTTTTT
CDR3: CASTPTVTNTGELFF

size: -
V: TRBV14
J: TRBJ1-2
D: TRBD1
DNA: TGTGCCAGCAGCCAATCGACAGGGTATGGCTACACCTTC
CDR3: CASSQSTGYGYTF

size: -
V: TRBV5-8
J: TRBJ1-2
D: TRBD1
DNA: TGTGCCAGCAGCTTGGCTGGCAGGGGGATAAACTATGGCTACACCTTC
CDR3: CASSLAGRGINYGYTF

size: -
V: TRBV5-5
J: TRBJ1-2
D: -
DNA: TGTGCCAGCAGCTTGGATCAGGCCTATGGCTACACCTTC
CDR3: CASSLDQAYGYTF

size: -
V: TRBV9
J: TRBJ2-3
D: -
DNA: TGTGCCAGCAGTCCTCTCGGTAGCACAGATACGCAGTATTTT
CDR3: CASSPLGSTDTQYF

size: -
V: TRBV6-5
J: TRBJ2-7
D: TRBD1
DNA: TGTGCCAGCAGTTACTCGGAACCGGGACAGTCCTACGAGCAGTACTTC
CDR3: CASSYSEPGQSYEQYF

size: -
V: TRBV6-6
J: TRBJ2-7
D: -
DNA: TGTGCCAGCAGTTATACAGGGCCCCACGAGCAGTACTTC
CDR3: CASSYTGPHEQYF

size: -
V: TRBV18
J: TRBJ2-7
D: TRBD2
DNA: TGTGCCAGCTCACCCTACGGACTAGACGTCTACGAGCAGTACTTC
CDR3: CASSPYGLDVYEQYF

size: -
V: TRBV27
J: TRBJ1-1
D: TRBD1
DNA: TGTGCCAGCAGTCTCGGACAGGGCGCGGGTAACACTGAAGCTTTCTTT
CDR3: CASSLGQGAGNTEAFF

size: few
V: TRBV7-2
J: TRBJ1-1
D: -
DNA: TGTGCCAGCAGCTTATTGGGCGCGAACACTGAAGCTTTCTTT
CDR3: CASSLLGANTEAFF

size: -
V: TRBV4-1
J: TRBJ1-2
D: TRBD1
DNA: TGCGCCAGCAGCTCAACCGGACAGGACTATGGCTACACCTTC
CDR3: CASSSTGQDYGYTF

size: -
V: TRBV28
J: TRBJ2-7
D: -
DNA: TGTGCTGCGGGGTCAGCCCCCGAATACGAGCAGTACTTC
CDR3: CAAGSAPEYEQYF

size: -
V: TRBV5-1
J: TRBJ2-5
D: TRBD2
DNA: TGCGCCAGCAGCTTGTTGGGACTAGCGGGAGAGGAGACCCAGTACTTC
CDR3: CASSLLGLAGEETQYF

size: -
V: TRBV28
J: TRBJ1-1
D: -
DNA: TGTGCCAGCAGTCAGGAGGGAAGGATAAAAACTGAAGCTTTCTTT
CDR3: CASSQEGRIKTEAFF

size: -
V: TRBV11-3
J: TRBJ2-5
D: -
DNA: TGTGCCAGCAGCTTAGGGGGGGGCGGCAGAGAGACCCAGTACTTC
CDR3: CASSLGGGGRETQYF

size: -
V: TRBV4-1
J: TRBJ1-3
D: -
DNA: TGCGCCAGCAGCCAAGAATATCCTGGAAACACCATATATTTT
CDR3: CASSQEYPGNTIYF

size: -
V: TRBV15
J: TRBJ2-7
D: -
DNA: TGTGCCACCAGCAGAGAACACTACGAGCAGTACTTC
CDR3: CATSREHYEQYF

size: -
V: TRBV7-9
J: TRBJ2-3
D: TRBD2
DNA: TGTGCCAGCAGAAAGGGACTAGCGGGTAGCACAGATACGCAGTATTTT
CDR3: CASRKGLAGSTDTQYF

size: -
V: TRBV6-1
J: TRBJ2-7
D: -
DNA: TGTGCCAGCAGCTTCGTAGCGACCGAGCAGTACTTC
CDR3: CASSFVATEQYF

size: -
V: TRBV9
J: TRBJ2-1
D: -
DNA: TGTGCCAGCAGCGTAGAACTAGCTAGCTACTACAATGAGCAGTTCTTC
CDR3: CASSVELASYYNEQFF

size: few
V: TRBV5-1
J: TRBJ2-7
D: -
DNA: TGCGCCAGCAGCTTGAAAGGGGGCCGGGGGCCCTACGAGCAGTACTTC
CDR3: CASSLKGGRGPYEQYF

size: once
V: TRBV6-5
J: TRBJ1-5
D: TRBD1
DNA: TGTGCCAGCAGTTACTCAGGGACAGACAATCAGCCCCAGCATTTT
CDR3: CASSYSGTDNQPQHF

size: -
V: TRBV5-3
J: TRBJ2-5
D: -
DNA: TGTGCCAGCAGCTTGGTTCGAATACTTCAAGAGACCCAGTACTTC
CDR3: CASSLVRILQETQYF

size: -
V: TRBV19
J: TRBJ1-1
D: TRBD1
DNA: TGTGCCAGTAGCTTCACAGGGGGCGTCACTGAAGCTTTCTTT
CDR3: CASSFTGGVTEAFF

size: -
V: TRBV5-1
J: TRBJ1-6
D: TRBD1
DNA: TGCGCCAGCAGCTTGGAACCCGGGACAGGGGGTTCACCCCTCCACTTT
CDR3: CASSLEPGTGGSPLHF

size: few
V: TRBV5-4
J: TRBJ2-1
D: TRBD2
DNA: TGTGCCAGCAGCCTAGCGGGGGCTAGCTCCTACAATGAGCAGTTCTTC
CDR3: CASSLAGASSYNEQFF

size: -
V: TRBV5-1
J: TRBJ2-5
D: TRBD1
DNA: TGCGCCAGCAGCTTGACCGGACAGGGGTGGGGAGAGACCCAGTACTTC
CDR3: CASSLTGQGWGETQYF

size: -
V: TRBV5-3
J: TRBJ2-5
D: TRBD1
DNA: TGTGCCAGAAGCTTGGGGACAGGGGGCAAGCGAAAAGAGACCCAGTACTTC
CDR3: CARSLGTGGKRKETQYF

size: few
V: TRBV5-1
J: TRBJ2-3
D: -
DNA: TGCGCCAGCAGCTTGATGCAACAGGGAAACACGCAGTATTTT
CDR3: CASSLMQQGNTQYF